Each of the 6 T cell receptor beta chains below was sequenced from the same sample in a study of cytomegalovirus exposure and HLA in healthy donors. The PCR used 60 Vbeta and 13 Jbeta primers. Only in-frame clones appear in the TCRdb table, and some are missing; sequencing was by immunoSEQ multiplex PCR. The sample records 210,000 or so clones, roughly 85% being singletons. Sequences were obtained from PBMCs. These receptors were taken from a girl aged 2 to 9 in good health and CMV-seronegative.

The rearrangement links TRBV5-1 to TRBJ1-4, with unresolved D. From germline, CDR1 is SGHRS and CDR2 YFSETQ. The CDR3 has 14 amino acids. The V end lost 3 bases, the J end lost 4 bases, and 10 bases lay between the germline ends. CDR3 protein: CASSSDGLNEKLFF. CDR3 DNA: TGCGCCAGCAGCTCGGACGGACTTAATGAAAAACTGTTTTTT.

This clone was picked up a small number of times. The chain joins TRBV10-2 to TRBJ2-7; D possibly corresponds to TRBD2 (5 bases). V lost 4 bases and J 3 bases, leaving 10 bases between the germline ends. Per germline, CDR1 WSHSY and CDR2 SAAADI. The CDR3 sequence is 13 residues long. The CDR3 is CASSVLDLYEQYF. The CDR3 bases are TGCGCCAGCAGTGTACTAGATCTCTACGAGCAGTACTTC.

CDR3 residues: CAISSSGAPDTQYF. The CDR3 DNA sequence: TGTGCCATCAGTTCCAGCGGGGCTCCAGATACGCAGTATTTT. The rearrangement uses TRBV10-3 and TRBJ2-3, with TRBD2 matching over 7 bases. Trimming removed 5 bases from V and 4 bases from J; junction bases left unmatched: 6. The length of the CDR3 is 14 residues. Per the germline V gene, CDR1 is ENHRY and CDR2 is SYGVKD.

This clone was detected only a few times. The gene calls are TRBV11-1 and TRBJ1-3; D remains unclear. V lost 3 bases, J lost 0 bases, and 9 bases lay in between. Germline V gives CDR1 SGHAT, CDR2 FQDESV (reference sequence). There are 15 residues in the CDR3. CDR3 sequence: CASSLGRSSGNTIYF. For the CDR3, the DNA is TGTGCCAGCAGCTTGGGCCGAAGCTCTGGAAACACCATATATTTT.

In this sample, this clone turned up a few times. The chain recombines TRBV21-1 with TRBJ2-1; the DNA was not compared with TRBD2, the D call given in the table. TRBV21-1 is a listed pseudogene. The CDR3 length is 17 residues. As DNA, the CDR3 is TGTGCCAGCAGCAAATTGAGGATAGCGGGAGGGGGGTGTACACAGTTCTTC. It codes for CASSKLRIAGGGCTQFF.

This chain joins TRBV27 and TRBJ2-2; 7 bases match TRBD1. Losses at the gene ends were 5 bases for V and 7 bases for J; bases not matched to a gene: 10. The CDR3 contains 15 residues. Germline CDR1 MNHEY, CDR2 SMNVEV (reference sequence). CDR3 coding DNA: TGTGCCAGCAGTCTTAAACAGGGGTTGGGCGGGGAGCTGTTTTTT. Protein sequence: CASSLKQGLGGELFF.